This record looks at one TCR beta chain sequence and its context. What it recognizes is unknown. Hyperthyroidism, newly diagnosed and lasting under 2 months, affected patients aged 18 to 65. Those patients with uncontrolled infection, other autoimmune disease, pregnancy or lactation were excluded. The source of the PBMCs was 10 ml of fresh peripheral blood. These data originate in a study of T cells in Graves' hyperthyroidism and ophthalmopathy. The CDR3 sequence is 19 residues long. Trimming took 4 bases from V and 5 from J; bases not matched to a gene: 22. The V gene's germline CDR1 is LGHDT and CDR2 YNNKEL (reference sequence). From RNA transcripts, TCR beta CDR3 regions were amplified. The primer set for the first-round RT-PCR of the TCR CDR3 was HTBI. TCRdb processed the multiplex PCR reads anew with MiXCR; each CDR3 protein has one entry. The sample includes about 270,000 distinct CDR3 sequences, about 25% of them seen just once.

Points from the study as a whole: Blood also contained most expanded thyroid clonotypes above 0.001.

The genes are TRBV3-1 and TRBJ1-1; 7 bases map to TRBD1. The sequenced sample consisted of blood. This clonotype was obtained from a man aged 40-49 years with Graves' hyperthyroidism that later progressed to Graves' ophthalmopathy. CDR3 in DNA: TGTGCCAGCAGCCTCCACTCTTACTCCGCACAGGGGATTGGGACTGAAGCTTTCTTT. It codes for CASSLHSYSAQGIGTEAFF.